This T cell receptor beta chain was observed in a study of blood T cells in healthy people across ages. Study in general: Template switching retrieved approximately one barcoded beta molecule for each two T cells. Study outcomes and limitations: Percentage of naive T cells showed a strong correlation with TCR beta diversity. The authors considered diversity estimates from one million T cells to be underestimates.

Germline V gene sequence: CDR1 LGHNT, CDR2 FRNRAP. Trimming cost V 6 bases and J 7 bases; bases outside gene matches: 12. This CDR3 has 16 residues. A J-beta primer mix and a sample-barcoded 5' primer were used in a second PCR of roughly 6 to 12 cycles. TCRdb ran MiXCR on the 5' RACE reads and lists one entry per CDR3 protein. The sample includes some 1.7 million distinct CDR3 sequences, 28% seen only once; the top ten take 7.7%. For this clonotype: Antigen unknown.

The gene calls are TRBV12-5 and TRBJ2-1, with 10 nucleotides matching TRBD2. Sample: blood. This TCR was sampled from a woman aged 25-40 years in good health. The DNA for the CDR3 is TGTGCTAGTGGCCCACCCGGACTAGCGGTCGCAAATGAGCAGTTCTTC. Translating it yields CASGPPGLAVANEQFF.